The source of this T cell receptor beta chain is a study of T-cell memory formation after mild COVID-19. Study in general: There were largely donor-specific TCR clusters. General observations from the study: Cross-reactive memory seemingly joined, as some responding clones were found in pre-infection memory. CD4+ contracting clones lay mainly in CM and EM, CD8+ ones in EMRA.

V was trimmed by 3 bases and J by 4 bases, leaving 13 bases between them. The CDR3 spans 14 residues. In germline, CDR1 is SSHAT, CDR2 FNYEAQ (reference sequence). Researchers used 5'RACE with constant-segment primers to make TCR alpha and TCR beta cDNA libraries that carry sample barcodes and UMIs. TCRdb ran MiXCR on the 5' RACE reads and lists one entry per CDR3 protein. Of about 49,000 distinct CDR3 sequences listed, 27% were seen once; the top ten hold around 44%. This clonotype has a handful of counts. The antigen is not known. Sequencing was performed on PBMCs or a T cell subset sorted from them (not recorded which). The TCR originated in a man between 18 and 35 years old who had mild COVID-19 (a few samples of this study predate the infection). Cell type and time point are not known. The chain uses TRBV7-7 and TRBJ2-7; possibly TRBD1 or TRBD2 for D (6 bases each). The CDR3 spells CASSFGEGGYEQYF. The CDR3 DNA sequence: TGTGCCAGCAGCTTCGGCGAGGGGGGTTACGAGCAGTACTTC.